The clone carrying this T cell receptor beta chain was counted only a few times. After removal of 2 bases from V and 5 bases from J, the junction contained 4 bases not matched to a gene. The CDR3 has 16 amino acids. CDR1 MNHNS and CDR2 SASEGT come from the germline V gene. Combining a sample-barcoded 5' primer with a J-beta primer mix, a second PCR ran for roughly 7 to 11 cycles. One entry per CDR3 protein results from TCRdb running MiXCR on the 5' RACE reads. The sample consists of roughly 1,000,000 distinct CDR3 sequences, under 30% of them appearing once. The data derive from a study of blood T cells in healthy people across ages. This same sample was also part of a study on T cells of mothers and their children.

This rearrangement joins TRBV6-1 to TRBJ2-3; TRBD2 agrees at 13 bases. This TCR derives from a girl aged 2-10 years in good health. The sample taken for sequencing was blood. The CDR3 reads CASSETSGRALDTQYF. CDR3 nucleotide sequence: TGTGCCAGCAGTGAAACTAGCGGGAGGGCCTTAGATACGCAGTATTTT.